This T cell receptor (beta chain) comes out of a study of blood T cell repertoires in COVID-19. The wider study: COVID-19 samples, acute and convalescent, were from the United States, Italy and Spain. T cells, B-cell-depleted T cells, or PBMCs provided the cDNA or gDNA that served as material.

Clones were sequenced by immunoSEQ multiplex PCR, and TCRdb holds only the in-frame ones, with some missing. The sample has roughly 220,000 clones, approximately 81% seen once; the top ten hold around 3%. The CDR3 extends over 15 amino acids. After removal of 2 bases from V and 0 bases from J, the junction contained 3 bases not matched to a gene. Germline V gene lookup returns CDR1 MNHEY and CDR2 SVGAGI. The TCR originated in a man aged 45-65 years who had recovered from COVID-19. The sequencing input was peripheral blood. This sequence joins TRBV6-5 and TRBJ2-7; TRBD1 matches 8 bases. In nucleotides, the CDR3 is TGTGCCAGCAGTTACGCAGGGGGCCTCTCCTACGAGCAGTACTTC. Translated: CASSYAGGLSYEQYF.